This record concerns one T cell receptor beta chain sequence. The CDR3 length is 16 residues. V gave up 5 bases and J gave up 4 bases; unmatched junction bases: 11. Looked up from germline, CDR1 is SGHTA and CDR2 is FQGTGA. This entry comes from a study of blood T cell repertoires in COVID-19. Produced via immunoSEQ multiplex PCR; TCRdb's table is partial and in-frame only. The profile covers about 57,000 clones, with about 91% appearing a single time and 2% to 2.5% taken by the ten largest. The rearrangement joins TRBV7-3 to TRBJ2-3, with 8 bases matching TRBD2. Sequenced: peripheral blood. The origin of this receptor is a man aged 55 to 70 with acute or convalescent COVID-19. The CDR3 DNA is TGTGCCAGCAGCCCTGGACTAGCCCGAAGAGCAGATACGCAGTATTTT. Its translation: CASSPGLARRADTQYF.